One sample yielded the 8 T cell receptor beta chains listed below, sequenced in a study of OX40 agonist ivuxolimab in advanced cancers. The protocol was immunoSEQ multiplex PCR, while the TCRdb copy is restricted to in-frame clones and leaves out a portion. The sample records about 96,000 clones, about four fifths being singletons. This material consisted of CD4+ or CD8+ T cells sorted from blood, taken in a trial of the OX40 agonist ivuxolimab. The receptors were sampled from an adult with an advanced solid tumor such as melanoma, head and neck, liver or kidney cancer.

The chain links TRBV7-9 to TRBJ2-2; weak D call: TRBD2 (5 bases). In germline, CDR1 is SEHNR, CDR2 FQNEAQ (reference sequence). The CDR3 length is 16 residues. Trimming left V 5 bases short and J 4 bases short, with 17 bases between. The DNA for the CDR3 is TGTGCCAGCAGCCCGGTTGAGGGCGCCTTCACCGGGGAGCTGTTTTTT. It codes for CASSPVEGAFTGELFF. Complete variable domain (other parts from reference TRBV7-9 and TRBJ2-2): DTGVSQNPRHKITKRGQNVTFRCDPISEHNRLYWYRQTLGQGPEFLTYFQNEAQLEKSRLLSDRFSAERPKGSFSTLEIQRTEQGDSAMYLCASSPVEGAFTGELFFGEGSRLTVL.

The chain is built from TRBV5-4 and TRBJ2-5; D unclear. Trimming shortened V by 1 base and J by 0 bases, and 7 bases separated the two germline ends. The CDR3 runs 14 residues. CDR1 is SGHNT, CDR2 YYREEE, per germline (reference sequence). CDR3 sequence (DNA): TGTGCCAGCAGCTTGCGTAGGAACCAAGAGACCCAGTACTTC. Its protein is CASSLRRNQETQYF.

The chain has TRBV5-1 and TRBJ2-5; tentatively, D is TRBD1 or TRBD2 (5 bases each). Trimming removed 5 bases at V and 5 bases at J, with 19 bases between. Per germline, CDR1 SGHRS and CDR2 YFSETQ. The CDR3 covers 15 residues. CDR3: CASSRGTDSRETQYF. The DNA of the CDR3 is TGCGCCAGCAGTCGTGGGACGGACTCTCGGGAGACCCAGTACTTC.

The chain joins TRBV5-1 to TRBJ2-1; 10 positions match TRBD2. The V and J ends lost 4 bases and 12 bases, in that order; junction bases with no gene match: 10. CDR3 length: 14 amino acids. Germline lookup yields CDR1 SGHRS and CDR2 YFSETQ. The DNA of the CDR3 is TGCGCCAGCAGCGTCGAGCGGGGGGGCCTGGGGCAGTTCTTC. Protein: CASSVERGGLGQFF.

The gene calls are TRBV6-5 and TRBJ1-1; D is unclear. This CDR3 is built from 13 residues. The V gene's germline CDR1 is MNHEY and CDR2 SVGAGI. The V gene lost 2 bases and the J gene lost 2 bases, with 6 bases spanning the gap. The CDR3 nucleotides read TGTGCCAGCAGTTACAAGCTCAACACTGAAGCTTTCTTT. Residues: CASSYKLNTEAFF.

The chain employs TRBV5-6 and TRBJ1-1; D is undetermined. Germline lookup yields CDR1 SGHDT and CDR2 YYEEEE. CDR3 length equals 14 residues. V was cut by 0 bases and J by 2 bases, with 8 bases left in between. The CDR3 DNA reads as TGTGCCAGCAGCTTGGTTGGCGATAACACTGAAGCTTTCTTT. Protein product: CASSLVGDNTEAFF.

The chain uses TRBV9 and TRBJ2-7, with no clear D. The CDR3 has 14 amino acids. Trimming left V 0 bases short and J 3 bases short, with 10 bases between. The germline V gene encodes CDR1 SGDLS and CDR2 YYNGEE. The CDR3 spells CASSVGAMGYEQYF. The DNA of the CDR3 is TGTGCCAGCAGCGTAGGGGCGATGGGCTACGAGCAGTACTTC.

The chain recombines TRBV19 with TRBJ1-4; 8 positions match TRBD1. CDR1 is LNHDA and CDR2 is SQIVND in the germline V gene (reference sequence). V lost 5 bases, J lost 7 bases, and 6 bases stayed unmatched. The CDR3 is 14 amino acids. The DNA for the CDR3 is TGTGCCAGTAGTTCGACAGGGGTTTTTGAAAAACTGTTTTTT. Amino acid sequence: CASSSTGVFEKLFF.